Listed below are T cell receptor beta chains from one sample, sequenced in a study of preoperative IRX-2 immunotherapy in early breast cancer. The table came from immunoSEQ multiplex PCR; TCRdb's copy has only in-frame clones and leaves some out. The table shows some 19,000 clones, with around 85% occurring only once. Sequenced material: lymph node tissue, taken after IRX-2 immunotherapy. Receptor source: a human donor with breast cancer. Both conserved end residues are part of each CDR3. D genes are given only for firm matches. Not every row has a clone size; where given, it reads once, few, many or a size class.

V gene	clone size	D gene	J gene	CDR3 DNA	CDR3 protein
TRBV18	.	.	TRBJ2-3	TGTGCCAGCTCACCAGGTCGATCCACAGATACGCAGTATTTT	CASSPGRSTDTQYF
TRBV23-1	.	.	TRBJ2-4	TGCGCCAGCTCAGCCAGGGCAGTCCAGGCCAAAAACATTCAGTACTTC	CASSARAVQAKNIQYF
TRBV15	few	TRBD2	TRBJ2-7	TGTGCCACCAGCAGGGTTCTAGCGGACGGCTACGAGCAGTACTTC	CATSRVLADGYEQYF
TRBV6-8	.	TRBD1	TRBJ1-4	TGTGTCATCTCTTCCGGGACAGGAATTGAAAAACTGTTTTTT	CVISSGTGIEKLFF
TRBV10-2	.	.	TRBJ1-1	TGCGCCAGCAGTGAGGGGACGGTGAACACTGAAGCTTTCTTT	CASSEGTVNTEAFF
TRBV19	few	.	TRBJ1-1	TGTGCCAGTAGTATAGACGGGCAGGGTCCTTCAGCTTTCTTT	CASSIDGQGPSAFF
TRBV18	.	.	TRBJ1-5	TGTGCCAGCTCACAGGGCATGGGCCAGCCCCAGCATTTT	CASSQGMGQPQHF
TRBV30	.	.	TRBJ2-5	TGTGCCTGGAGTGTGGGGGGCGTAAAGACCCAGTACTTC	CAWSVGGVKTQYF
TRBV7-5	.	.	TRBJ1-2	TGTGCCAGCAGCTTGGCCAGGGGATCTAACTATGGCTACACCTTC	CASSLARGSNYGYTF
TRBV19	.	TRBD1	TRBJ2-7	TGTGCCAGCAAGAAGGACAGGGGGCTAGGGGGCGAGCAGTACTTC	CASKKDRGLGGEQYF
TRBV28	.	.	TRBJ1-5	TGTGCCAGCAGTCCCTTAGGGGATCAGCCCCAGCATTTT	CASSPLGDQPQHF
TRBV28	.	TRBD1	TRBJ2-1	TGTGCCAGCAGTTTATGGGAGGGACAGGGGTACGACAATGAGCAGTTCTTC	CASSLWEGQGYDNEQFF
TRBV29-1	.	TRBD1	TRBJ1-2	TGCAGCGTCGCCATCGGGCAGGGGGCGGAAGGCTACACCTTC	CSVAIGQGAEGYTF